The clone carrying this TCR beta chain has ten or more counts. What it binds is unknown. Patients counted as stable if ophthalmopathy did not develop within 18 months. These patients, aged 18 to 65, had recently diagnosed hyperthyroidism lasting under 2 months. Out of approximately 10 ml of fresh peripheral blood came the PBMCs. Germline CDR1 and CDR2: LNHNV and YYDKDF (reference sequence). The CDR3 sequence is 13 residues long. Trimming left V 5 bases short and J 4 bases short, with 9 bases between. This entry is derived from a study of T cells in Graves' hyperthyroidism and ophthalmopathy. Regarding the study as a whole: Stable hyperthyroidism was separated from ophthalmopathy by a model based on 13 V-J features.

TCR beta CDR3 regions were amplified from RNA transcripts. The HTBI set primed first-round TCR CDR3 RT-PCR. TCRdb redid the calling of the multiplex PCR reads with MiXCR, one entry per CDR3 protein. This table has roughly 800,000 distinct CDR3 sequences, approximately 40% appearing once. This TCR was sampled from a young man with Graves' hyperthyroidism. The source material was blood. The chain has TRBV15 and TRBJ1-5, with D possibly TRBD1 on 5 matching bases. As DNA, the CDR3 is TGTGCCACCAGCGGGGACGGGAATCAGCCCCAGCATTTT. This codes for CATSGDGNQPQHF.